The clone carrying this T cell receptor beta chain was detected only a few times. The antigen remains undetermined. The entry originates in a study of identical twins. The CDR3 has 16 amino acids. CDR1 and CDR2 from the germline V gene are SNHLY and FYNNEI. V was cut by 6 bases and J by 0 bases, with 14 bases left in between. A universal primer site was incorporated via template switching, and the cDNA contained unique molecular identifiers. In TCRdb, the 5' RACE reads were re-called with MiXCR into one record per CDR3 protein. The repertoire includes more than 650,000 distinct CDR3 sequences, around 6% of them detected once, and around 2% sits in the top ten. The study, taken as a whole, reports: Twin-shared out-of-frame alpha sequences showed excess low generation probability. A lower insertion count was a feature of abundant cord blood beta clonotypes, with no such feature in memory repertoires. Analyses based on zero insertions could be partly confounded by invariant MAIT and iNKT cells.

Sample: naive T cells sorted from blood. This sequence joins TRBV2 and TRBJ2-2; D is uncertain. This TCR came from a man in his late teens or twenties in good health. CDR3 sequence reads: CASRRLGRSNTGELFF. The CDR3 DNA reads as TGTGCCAGCAGAAGGTTAGGTCGGTCGAACACCGGGGAGCTGTTTTTT.